The 32 T cell receptor beta chains in this list originate from one sample, sequenced in a study of OX40 agonist ivuxolimab in advanced cancers. Clones were sequenced by immunoSEQ multiplex PCR, and TCRdb holds only the in-frame ones, with some missing. The sample lists about 27,000 clones; approximately 80% were seen once. The material was CD4+ or CD8+ T cells sorted from blood, obtained in a trial of the OX40 agonist ivuxolimab. These receptors all come from an adult with an advanced solid tumor such as melanoma, head and neck, liver or kidney cancer.

The chain recombines TRBV27 with TRBJ1-2, with 7 bases fitting TRBD1. From germline, CDR1 is MNHEY and CDR2 SMNVEV (reference sequence). The CDR3 sequence is 14 residues long. The ends lost 5 bases at V and 6 bases at J; junction bases unmatched: 9. The CDR3 nucleotides are TGTGCCAGCAGTCCGCCGGGACAGCGGCATGGCTACACCTTC. This translates into CASSPPGQRHGYTF.

The chain joins TRBV7-2 to TRBJ2-3; no reliable D call. CDR1 is SGHTA and CDR2 is FQGNSA in the germline V gene. Trimming left V 5 bases short and J 4 bases short, with 13 bases between. The CDR3 is 14 residues long. CDR3 in amino acids: CASSRTATADTQYF. CDR3 sequence (DNA): TGTGCCAGCAGCCGAACTGCCACCGCAGATACGCAGTATTTT.

The CDR3 DNA follows: TGTGCCAGCAGCGATAACCGTGGGGGTGAAGGGACCTACGAGCAGTACTTC. Translation: CASSDNRGGEGTYEQYF. The V call is TRBV7-6, the J call TRBJ2-7, with D tentatively TRBD1 or TRBD2 (5 bases each). V lost 5 bases, J lost 2 bases, and 22 bases lay in between. The CDR3 loop spans 17 amino acids. CDR1 and CDR2 (germline): SGHVS, FNYEAQ.

The gene calls are TRBV30 and TRBJ2-5, with 7 bases lining up with TRBD2. After removal of 3 bases from V and 0 bases from J, the junction contained 4 bases not matched to a gene. The CDR3 consists of 14 residues. Germline-derived CDR1 and CDR2 are GTSNPN and SVGIG (reference sequence). Here the CDR3 reads CAWSAGTNQETQYF. CDR3 nucleotides: TGTGCCTGGAGCGCCGGGACTAACCAAGAGACCCAGTACTTC.

The V gene is TRBV5-1, the J gene TRBJ2-3; D is unclear. Trimming pared 0 bases from V and 4 bases from J, leaving 9 bases between. This CDR3 is 14 amino acids long. In germline, CDR1 is SGHRS, CDR2 YFSETQ. In DNA, the CDR3 is TGCGCCAGCAGCTTGGCCTCTCCGGCAGATACGCAGTATTTT. Its protein is CASSLASPADTQYF.

The chain links TRBV10-3 to TRBJ1-1, with D possibly TRBD1 on 5 matching bases. This CDR3 contains 15 residues. CDR1 ENHRY and CDR2 SYGVKD come from the germline V gene. With 6 bases removed from V and 0 bases from J, the gap between germline ends came to 14 bases. In nucleotides, the CDR3 is TGTGCCATCAGGGACGGGGGACGGTTGAACACTGAAGCTTTCTTT. It encodes CAIRDGGRLNTEAFF.

This chain joins TRBV9 and TRBJ2-1; D gene uncertain. Per the germline V gene, CDR1 is SGDLS and CDR2 is YYNGEE. CDR3 length equals 14 residues. Trimming removed 3 bases at V and 8 bases at J, with 15 bases between. The CDR3 nucleotides are TGTGCCAGCAGCGCCCAGGCTTATTTCGATGAGCAGTTCTTC. The encoded protein is CASSAQAYFDEQFF.

The CDR3 sequence: CASSPTIRGDASFRCSYNEQFF. CDR3 bases: TGTGCCAGCAGTCCTACCATTAGGGGAGACGCCAGCTTTCGATGTTCCTACAATGAGCAGTTCTTC. The J gene is TRBJ2-1, the V gene TRBV21-1. TRBV21-1 is a listed pseudogene. CDR3 length equals 22 residues.

The CDR3 spells CASSLPGVGGYTF. CDR3 bases: TGTGCCAGCAGTTTACCGGGGGTCGGTGGCTACACCTTC. V and J are TRBV28 and TRBJ1-2; D is perhaps TRBD1 (5 bases). This CDR3 contains 13 residues. CDR1 MDHEN and CDR2 SYDVKM come from the germline V gene. Deletions cut 2 bases from V and 7 bases from J, with 11 bases between.

The chain links TRBV7-9 to TRBJ1-2; D unresolved. This CDR3 contains 15 residues. V lost 0 bases, J lost 2 bases, and 10 bases lay in between. Germline V gene sequence: CDR1 SEHNR, CDR2 FQNEAQ (reference sequence). The CDR3 DNA sequence: TGTGCCAGCAGCTTAGCGGGCACAGCCAACTATGGCTACACCTTC. Protein: CASSLAGTANYGYTF.

The table lists this clone with a count of one. The J gene is TRBJ1-2, the V gene TRBV28; the D is unclear. Looked up from germline, CDR1 is MDHEN and CDR2 is SYDVKM. V was pared by 1 base and J by 3 bases, with 3 bases between. This CDR3 has 12 residues. CDR3 sequence reads: CASSLYYYGYTF. Written as DNA, the CDR3 is TGTGCCAGCAGTTTATACTACTATGGCTACACCTTC.

The CDR3 reads CASSFEANTGELFF. The DNA for the CDR3 is TGTGCCAGCAGCTTTGAGGCAAACACCGGGGAGCTGTTTTTT. This chain joins TRBV7-9 and TRBJ2-2; no firm D call. V lost 3 bases, J lost 2 bases, and 7 bases lay in between. The CDR3 loop spans 14 amino acids. Germline-derived CDR1 and CDR2 are SEHNR and FQNEAQ (reference sequence).

J is TRBJ1-2 and V is TRBV2; D not resolved. CDR1 SNHLY and CDR2 FYNNEI come from the germline V gene. The CDR3 runs 13 residues. Deletions cut 7 bases from V and 1 base from J, with 10 bases between. CDR3 amino acids: CASIGDFNYGYTF. As DNA, the CDR3 is TGTGCCAGCATCGGGGATTTTAACTATGGCTACACCTTC.

CDR3 DNA sequence: TGTGCCCCCCGAGGACAGGGGGGGAATCAGCCCCAGCATTTT. Protein product: CAPRGQGGNQPQHF. V and J are TRBV5-6 and TRBJ1-5; 10 bases are shared with TRBD1. Unmatched junction bases numbered 8, after V lost 10 bases and J lost 4 bases. This CDR3 region has 14 residues. CDR1 is SGHDT and CDR2 is YYEEEE in the germline V gene.

The chain has TRBV5-6 and TRBJ1-2, with 8 bases fitting TRBD1. This CDR3 contains 14 residues. J gave up 4 bases and V 1 base, and 3 bases lay outside the gene matches. CDR1 and CDR2 from the germline V gene are SGHDT and YYEEEE. Here the CDR3 DNA reads TGTGCCAGCAGCTTGCGCGACAGGGGCTATGGCTACACCTTC. This translates into CASSLRDRGYGYTF. The full variable domain, its missing parts supplied by reference TRBV5-6 and TRBJ1-2, is DAGVTQSPTHLIKTRGQQVTLRCSPKSGHDTVSWYQQALGQGPQFIFQYYEEEERQRGNFPDRFSGHQFPNYSSELNVNALLLGDSALYLCASSLRDRGYGYTFGSGTRLTVV.

This clone was seen a handful of times. The CDR3 region is CANREDRAKNIQYF. CDR3 nucleotide sequence: TGTGCCAATAGAGAGGACAGGGCAAAAAACATTCAGTACTTC. V is TRBV19 and J is TRBJ2-4; 8 bases are a match to TRBD1. The CDR3 contains 14 residues. CDR1 and CDR2 (germline): LNHDA, SQIVND (reference sequence). V lost 10 bases to trimming and J lost 4 bases; unmatched junction nucleotides: 9.

The chain uses TRBV6-1 and TRBJ1-1; D ambiguous. With 1 base removed from V and 7 bases from J, the gap between germline ends came to 7 bases. The CDR3 has 12 amino acids. CDR1 MNHNS and CDR2 SASEGT come from the germline V gene. The chain's CDR3 is CASSEGAVEAFF. The DNA of the CDR3 is TGTGCCAGCAGTGAAGGGGCAGTTGAAGCTTTCTTT.

This chain connects TRBV30 to TRBJ2-3; the D gene is possibly TRBD2 (6 bases). This CDR3 is built from 13 residues. Germline values: CDR1 GTSNPN, CDR2 SVGIG (reference sequence). The V end was cut by 1 base, the J end by 4 bases, with 9 bases between. This CDR3 reads CAWSGGTPDTQYF. In DNA form, the CDR3 reads TGTGCCTGGAGTGGCGGGACGCCAGATACGCAGTATTTT.

This clone was seen a handful of times. In DNA form, the CDR3 reads TGTGCCAGTAGGGCCGGGACAGGGATCACAGATACGCAGTATTTT. As protein: CASRAGTGITDTQYF. The rearrangement joins TRBV19 to TRBJ2-3, with 9 nucleotides matching TRBD1. V shed 6 bases, J shed 2 bases, and the junction held 6 bases outside the gene matches. Germline CDR1 and CDR2: LNHDA and SQIVND (reference sequence). The CDR3 consists of 15 residues. Supplemented by reference TRBV19 and TRBJ2-3, the full variable domain reads DGGITQSPKYLFRKEGQNVTLSCEQNLNHDAMYWYRQDPGQGLRLIYYSQIVNDFQKGDIAEGYSVSREKKESFPLTVTSAQKNPTAFYLCASRAGTGITDTQYFGPGTRLTVL.

V gene TRBV14 combines with J gene TRBJ2-7; D might be TRBD2 (5 bases). CDR3 length equals 12 residues. Germline values: CDR1 SGHDN, CDR2 FVKESK. V lost 4 bases and J 5 bases, leaving 9 bases between the germline ends. CDR3 nucleotides: TGTGCCAGCAGCCGAGGGTGGAACGAGCAGTACTTC. It yields the protein CASSRGWNEQYF.

Written as DNA, the CDR3 is TGTGCCAGCAGAAGACAGGGGAGGGCTTTCTTT. The encoded protein is CASRRQGRAFF. The chain joins TRBV6-1 to TRBJ1-1; the match to TRBD1 covers 8 bases. CDR3 length equals 11 residues. The V and J ends lost 6 bases and 11 bases, in that order; junction bases with no gene match: 5. From germline, CDR1 is MNHNS and CDR2 SASEGT.

The chain's CDR3 is CASSLVGPAAVETQYF. Here the CDR3 DNA reads TGTGCCAGCAGCTTGGTAGGTCCGGCGGCAGTGGAGACCCAGTACTTC. This chain connects TRBV5-4 to TRBJ2-5; no definite D call. V lost 0 bases and J lost 5, with 17 bases in between. The CDR3 contains 16 residues. Germline CDR1 and CDR2: SGHNT and YYREEE (reference sequence).

V usage is TRBV14 and J usage is TRBJ1-1, with D unclear. V was pared by 1 base and J by 7 bases, with 13 bases between. The CDR3 extends over 14 amino acids. The V gene's germline CDR1 is SGHDN and CDR2 FVKESK. CDR3 DNA sequence: TGTGCCAGCAGCCAAGTTGGGCTACAATTTGAAGCTTTCTTT. Translating gives CASSQVGLQFEAFF. Filled out from reference TRBV14 and TRBJ1-1, the complete variable domain reads EAGVTQFPSHSVIEKGQTVTLRCDPISGHDNLYWYRRVMGKEIKFLLHFVKESKQDESGMPNNRFLAERTGGTYSTLKVQPAELEDSGVYFCASSQVGLQFEAFFGQGTRLTVV.

The chain uses TRBV7-9 and TRBJ2-5; 9 bases are shared with TRBD1. This CDR3 contains 19 residues. With 0 bases clipped from V and 5 bases from J, the junction kept 16 bases outside the gene matches. Germline CDR1 SEHNR, CDR2 FQNEAQ (reference sequence). The CDR3 here is CASSLASKGQGIVSETQYF. The CDR3 DNA reads as TGTGCCAGCAGCTTAGCGTCGAAAGGACAGGGGATAGTGAGTGAGACCCAGTACTTC.

The rearrangement joins TRBV5-8 to TRBJ2-7, with D perhaps TRBD2 (6 bases). The length of the CDR3 is 14 residues. V was trimmed by 1 base and J by 1 base, leaving 9 bases between them. The germline CDR1 and CDR2 sequences are SGHTS and YDEGEE. This CDR3 is CASSLRGTSYEQYF. The CDR3 DNA reads as TGTGCCAGCAGCTTGCGGGGGACGTCCTACGAGCAGTACTTC.

This clone appeared a few times. In DNA, the CDR3 is TGCGCCAGCAGCCAGTGGACTAGCGGGGGGTCCACAGATACGCAGTATTTT. Amino acids: CASSQWTSGGSTDTQYF. The chain has TRBV4-1 and TRBJ2-3; 14 bases map to TRBD2. Germline loops: CDR1 MGHRA, CDR2 YSYEKL. This CDR3 is built from 17 residues. V shed 3 bases, J shed 2 bases, and the junction held 4 bases outside the gene matches.

The CDR3 reads CASSEGVARGYTF. The CDR3 DNA sequence: TGTGCCAGCAGTGAGGGGGTCGCTAGGGGCTACACCTTC. The chain has TRBV7-2 and TRBJ1-2, with TRBD1 as a possible D gene (6 bases). With 6 bases removed from V and 8 bases from J, the gap between germline ends came to 16 bases. Germline V lookup: CDR1 SGHTA, CDR2 FQGNSA. This CDR3 contains 13 residues.

The chain carries TRBV7-9 and TRBJ1-1; D remains ambiguous. From germline, CDR1 is SEHNR and CDR2 FQNEAQ (reference sequence). With 5 bases removed from V and 2 bases from J, the gap between germline ends came to 6 bases. The CDR3 spans 12 residues. CDR3: CASSPENTEAFF. CDR3 bases: TGTGCCAGCAGCCCAGAAAACACTGAAGCTTTCTTT.

The chain couples TRBV18 to TRBJ2-1; D not certain. Per the germline V gene, CDR1 is KGHSH and CDR2 is LQKENI. Trimming took 0 bases from V and 6 from J, leaving 9 bases between them. The length of the CDR3 is 14 residues. The CDR3 bases are TGTGCCAGCTCACCACCGGGCGCCGGCAATGAGCAGTTCTTC. It translates to CASSPPGAGNEQFF.

This sequence joins TRBV10-1 and TRBJ1-1; D call uncertain. CDR3 length: 12 residues. Per the germline V gene, CDR1 is WNHNN and CDR2 is SYGVQD (reference sequence). Trimming took 1 base from V and 7 from J, leaving 7 bases between them. The CDR3 is CASSEYGFEAFF. CDR3 sequence (DNA): TGCGCCAGCAGTGAGTACGGTTTTGAAGCTTTCTTT.

The table lists this clone with a few counts. The chain couples TRBV21-1 to TRBJ2-7; the D call TRBD1 from the table was never checked on the DNA. TRBV21-1 is tagged as a pseudogene. This CDR3 has 14 residues. For the CDR3, the DNA is TGTGCCAGCAGCAAAGACCCCCAGAACTACGAGCAGTACTTC. Protein: CASSKDPQNYEQYF.

The V call is TRBV5-5, the J call TRBJ1-4; D not certain. V shed 5 bases and J shed 0 bases, with 8 bases lying between them. The CDR3 length is 14 residues. The germline CDR1 and CDR2 sequences are SGHKS and YYEKEE (reference sequence). CDR3 loop: CASRVSSTNEKLFF. CDR3 nucleotides: TGTGCCAGCAGGGTGTCATCAACTAATGAAAAACTGTTTTTT.